The 9 T cell receptor beta chains below were found in one sample sequenced in a study of PD-1 blockade in classical Hodgkin lymphoma. Exposure to brentuximab vedotin varied, and each patient had relapsed following autologous stem cell transplantation. Assay used: immunoSEQ multiplex PCR; TCRdb lists only in-frame clones, some missing. The table has over 90,000 clones, approximately 92% seen once; the top ten hold roughly 10%. This sample comprised peripheral blood mononuclear cells (PBMCs), obtained before the second cycle of nivolumab. The source is a human donor with classical Hodgkin lymphoma.

This clone was found a few times. This chain connects TRBV5-1 to TRBJ2-7; D tentatively fits TRBD1 or TRBD2 (6 bases each). The germline V gene encodes CDR1 SGHRS and CDR2 YFSETQ. With 0 bases removed from V and 4 bases from J, the gap between germline ends came to 14 bases. The CDR3 is 15 residues long. This chain's CDR3 is CASSLAGGPGYEQYF. The CDR3 DNA reads as TGCGCCAGCAGCTTGGCTGGGGGGCCCGGGTACGAGCAGTACTTC.

This sequence joins TRBV6-1 and TRBJ2-1, with D uncertain. Trimming pared 4 bases from V and 4 bases from J, leaving 2 bases between. CDR3 length equals 11 residues. From germline, CDR1 is MNHNS and CDR2 SASEGT. The CDR3 DNA is TGTGCCAGCAGTGCTTACAATGAGCAGTTCTTC. As protein: CASSAYNEQFF.

The chain joins TRBV13 to TRBJ2-7, with a tentative D call TRBD2 (5 bases). CDR3 length equals 12 residues. The germline V gene encodes CDR1 PRHDT and CDR2 FYEKMQ (reference sequence). V dropped 1 base and J dropped 5 bases, with 6 bases sitting between them. CDR3 loop: CASSLAGNEQYF. In nucleotides, the CDR3 is TGTGCCAGCAGCTTAGCGGGGAACGAGCAGTACTTC. The entire variable domain, with the rest obtained from reference TRBV13 and TRBJ2-7, is as follows: AAGVIQSPRHLIKEKRETATLKCYPIPRHDTVYWYQQGPGQDPQFLISFYEKMQSDKGSIPDRFSAQQFSDYHSELNMSSLELGDSALYFCASSLAGNEQYFGPGTRLTVT.

The J gene is TRBJ2-7, the V gene TRBV10-3; TRBD1 aligns across 7 bases. Per germline, CDR1 ENHRY and CDR2 SYGVKD. J gave up 0 bases and V 10 bases, and 6 bases lay outside the gene matches. The CDR3 is made up of 13 amino acids. CDR3 in amino acids: CATGTETSYEQYF. The CDR3 DNA reads TGTGCCACAGGGACAGAGACCTCCTACGAGCAGTACTTC.

CDR3 DNA: TGTGCCAGTAGTATAGCGGACTTAACGGGTGCAGATACGCAGTATTTT. Residues: CASSIADLTGADTQYF. The chain links TRBV19 to TRBJ2-3; the D gene is possibly TRBD2 (5 bases). Deletions cut 1 base from V and 4 bases from J, with 15 bases between. CDR3 length: 16 residues. CDR1 and CDR2 from the germline V gene are LNHDA and SQIVND (reference sequence).

The rearrangement joins TRBV4-1 to TRBJ2-6; D is perhaps TRBD1 (5 bases). Germline loops: CDR1 MGHRA, CDR2 YSYEKL. V was pared by 0 bases and J by 1 base, with 16 bases between. The CDR3 has 19 residues. This CDR3 is CASSQDQNAGQSGANVLTF. CDR3 nucleotide sequence: TGCGCCAGCAGCCAAGACCAAAATGCCGGACAATCTGGGGCCAACGTCCTGACTTTC.

V usage is TRBV4-1 and J usage is TRBJ1-2; 9 bases agree with TRBD1. The ends lost 2 bases at V and 6 bases at J; junction bases unmatched: 7. CDR3 length: 15 residues. Germline V lookup: CDR1 MGHRA, CDR2 YSYEKL. CDR3 nucleotides: TGCGCCAGCAGCCAACTGGAGACAGGGGGGCATGGCTACACCTTC. This codes for CASSQLETGGHGYTF.

This chain uses TRBV10-2 with TRBJ2-7, with D possibly TRBD1 on 6 matching bases. V lost 4 bases and J 0 bases, leaving 13 bases between the germline ends. Per the germline V gene, CDR1 is WSHSY and CDR2 is SAAADI. The CDR3 totals 15 residues. The CDR3 sequence is CASSAQKQGSYEQYF. For the CDR3, the DNA is TGCGCCAGCAGTGCCCAGAAACAGGGCTCCTACGAGCAGTACTTC.

The chain employs TRBV9 and TRBJ1-3; 7 nucleotides align to TRBD1. The CDR3 has 17 residues. With 0 bases clipped from V and 0 bases from J, the junction kept 6 bases outside the gene matches. From germline, CDR1 is SGDLS and CDR2 YYNGEE. The CDR3 DNA reads TGTGCCAGCAGCGTAGGCCCGACAGGGCTCTCTGGAAACACCATATATTTT. Protein sequence: CASSVGPTGLSGNTIYF.